This entry concerns a single TCR beta chain. What it binds is not known. Running of the assay took place at deep level. Sequencing was performed with immunoSEQ multiplex PCR; in TCRdb, only in-frame clones are kept and a portion is missing. This sample has about 460,000 clones, with roughly four fifths found just once. Recent vaccinations or acute infections were absent in the healthy HIV-negative adult donors. Each unsorted sample relied on 90 million or so PBMCs as its source of genomic DNA. The sample originates from a study of shared clonotypes between healthy human individuals. Study outcomes and limitations: Researchers sampled only blood; tissue repertoires likely differ.

This CDR3 region has 16 residues. The germline CDR1 and CDR2 sequences are MRHNA and SNTAGT. V gave up 0 bases and J gave up 1 base; unmatched junction bases: 4. The V gene is TRBV6-4, the J gene TRBJ2-3, with 7 nucleotides matching TRBD2. Specimen: PBMCs. The receptor's source is a woman aged 40-49 years in good health. Some clones in this sample may be carry-over from other donors' samples. The CDR3 region is CASSDSTGGGTDTQYF. In DNA form, the CDR3 reads TGTGCCAGCAGTGACTCTACGGGAGGTGGCACAGATACGCAGTATTTT.